These T cell receptor beta chains were read from a single sample in a study of technical replicates of blood from several donors. Libraries were prepared by immunoSEQ multiplex PCR; TCRdb keeps only in-frame clonotypes and omits some of them. There are under 75,000 clones in the sample; 75% to 90% occur only once, and more than 5% lies in the top ten. Material for sequencing was PBMCs. Every receptor here comes from a human donor in good health. Some clones in this sample may be carry-over from other donors' samples. Both conserved end residues are part of each CDR3. The order of the fields is V gene, D gene, clone size, J gene, CDR3 protein, CDR3 DNA. The D gene is left open where the match is weak. The size entry is marked missing in some rows and otherwise reads once, few, many or a size class.

V gene: TRBV7-9
D gene: NA
clone size: NA
J gene: TRBJ2-3
CDR3 protein: CASSFSDTQYF
CDR3 DNA: TGTGCCAGCAGCTTCTCCGATACGCAGTATTTT

V gene: TRBV7-3
D gene: NA
clone size: NA
J gene: TRBJ1-2
CDR3 protein: CASSPHGGDYGYTF
CDR3 DNA: TGTGCCAGCAGCCCCCACGGGGGGGACTATGGCTACACCTTC

V gene: TRBV6-5
D gene: NA
clone size: NA
J gene: TRBJ1-4
CDR3 protein: CASSQRGAGEKLFF
CDR3 DNA: TGTGCCAGCAGTCAGCGGGGCGCGGGTGAAAAACTGTTTTTT

V gene: TRBV10-3
D gene: NA
clone size: NA
J gene: TRBJ2-7
CDR3 protein: CAISNSAVSSYEQYF
CDR3 DNA: TGTGCCATCAGCAACTCTGCGGTTAGCTCCTACGAGCAGTACTTC

V gene: TRBV7-3
D gene: TRBD2
clone size: NA
J gene: TRBJ2-3
CDR3 protein: CASSPTGTSVSDTQYF
CDR3 DNA: TGTGCCAGCAGCCCAACCGGGACTAGCGTGTCAGATACGCAGTATTTT

V gene: TRBV6-5
D gene: NA
clone size: NA
J gene: TRBJ1-4
CDR3 protein: CASSYSGPPEKLFF
CDR3 DNA: TGTGCCAGCAGTTACTCTGGGCCGCCTGAAAAACTGTTTTTT

V gene: TRBV19
D gene: NA
clone size: once
J gene: TRBJ2-6
CDR3 protein: CASSISVSGANVLTF
CDR3 DNA: TGTGCCAGTAGTATATCAGTCTCTGGGGCCAACGTCCTGACTTTC

V gene: TRBV4-3
D gene: NA
clone size: NA
J gene: TRBJ2-1
CDR3 protein: CASSRLETHNEQFF
CDR3 DNA: TGCGCCAGCAGCCGACTAGAAACCCATAATGAGCAGTTCTTC

V gene: TRBV4-3
D gene: NA
clone size: once
J gene: TRBJ1-1
CDR3 protein: CASSQDWRGIPRSTEAFF
CDR3 DNA: TGCGCCAGCAGCCAAGATTGGCGAGGCATCCCTAGGTCGACTGAAGCTTTCTTT

V gene: TRBV5-6
D gene: TRBD1
clone size: NA
J gene: TRBJ1-5
CDR3 protein: CASSGQGEGQPQHF
CDR3 DNA: TGTGCCAGCAGTGGACAGGGAGAGGGGCAGCCCCAGCATTTT

V gene: TRBV4-2
D gene: TRBD2
clone size: NA
J gene: TRBJ2-6
CDR3 protein: CASSQVAGDSGANVLTF
CDR3 DNA: TGTGCCAGCAGCCAGGTAGCGGGGGACTCTGGGGCCAACGTCCTGACTTTC

V gene: TRBV2
D gene: NA
clone size: NA
J gene: TRBJ1-3
CDR3 protein: CASRDSFLRNTIYF
CDR3 DNA: TGTGCCAGCCGCGACAGCTTTTTACGAAACACCATATATTTT

V gene: TRBV7-9
D gene: TRBD1
clone size: once
J gene: TRBJ2-7
CDR3 protein: CASSARGQGYEQYF
CDR3 DNA: TGTGCCAGCAGCGCCAGAGGACAGGGGTACGAGCAGTACTTC

V gene: TRBV6-1
D gene: TRBD2
clone size: NA
J gene: TRBJ2-7
CDR3 protein: CASREPVAGGAHEQYF
CDR3 DNA: TGTGCCAGCAGGGAACCAGTAGCGGGGGGTGCCCACGAGCAGTACTTC

V gene: TRBV2
D gene: NA
clone size: NA
J gene: TRBJ1-5
CDR3 protein: CASSERQGNQPQHF
CDR3 DNA: TGTGCCAGCAGTGAACGCCAGGGGAATCAGCCCCAGCATTTT

V gene: TRBV7-2
D gene: TRBD1
clone size: NA
J gene: TRBJ1-2
CDR3 protein: CASSQWTGGLGNYGYTF
CDR3 DNA: TGTGCCAGCAGCCAATGGACAGGGGGTCTGGGTAACTATGGCTACACCTTC

V gene: TRBV4-3
D gene: NA
clone size: NA
J gene: TRBJ2-1
CDR3 protein: CASSQALENEQFF
CDR3 DNA: TGCGCCAGCAGCCAAGCCTTAGAGAATGAGCAGTTCTTC

V gene: TRBV27
D gene: NA
clone size: once
J gene: TRBJ2-7
CDR3 protein: CASRRVGGAYEQYF
CDR3 DNA: TGTGCCAGCAGGCGGGTCGGCGGTGCCTACGAGCAGTACTTC

V gene: TRBV6-1
D gene: TRBD1
clone size: NA
J gene: TRBJ2-7
CDR3 protein: CASSRQGYEQYF
CDR3 DNA: TGTGCCAGCAGCAGACAGGGCTACGAGCAGTACTTC

V gene: TRBV7-8
D gene: NA
clone size: NA
J gene: TRBJ1-1
CDR3 protein: CASSLGTRNTEAFF
CDR3 DNA: TGTGCCAGCAGCTTAGGTACCAGGAACACTGAAGCTTTCTTT

V gene: TRBV5-1
D gene: TRBD2
clone size: NA
J gene: TRBJ2-3
CDR3 protein: CASSPSGLRADTQYF
CDR3 DNA: TGCGCCAGCAGCCCCTCGGGACTAAGGGCAGATACGCAGTATTTT

V gene: TRBV5-1
D gene: NA
clone size: few
J gene: TRBJ2-1
CDR3 protein: CASSLSGGYNEQFF
CDR3 DNA: TGCGCCAGCAGTCTTAGCGGCGGATACAATGAGCAGTTCTTC

V gene: TRBV5-1
D gene: NA
clone size: NA
J gene: TRBJ2-1
CDR3 protein: CASSLGSTVGNEQFF
CDR3 DNA: TGCGCCAGCAGCTTGGGGTCCACCGTCGGCAATGAGCAGTTCTTC